These 11 T cell receptor beta chains were sequenced from one sample in a study of T cell responses to AZD1222 COVID-19 vaccine. The repertoire was sequenced with immunoSEQ multiplex PCR; TCRdb's copy has only in-frame clones and lacks some. The sample holds 120,000 or so clones, 80% to 90% seen once. The sample consisted of peripheral blood, taken 28 days after the second AZD1222 dose. The receptor set was obtained from an adult who received the AZD1222 COVID-19 vaccine.

The chain combines TRBV10-1 with TRBJ1-2; 7 nucleotides line up with TRBD1. Trimming at V came to 10 bases and at J to 3 bases, leaving 5 bases not matched to a gene. This CDR3 is 12 amino acids long. Germline V lookup: CDR1 WNHNN, CDR2 SYGVQD (reference sequence). The CDR3 coding sequence is TGCGCCACCACCGGACAGGACTATGGCTACACCTTC. The encoded protein is CATTGQDYGYTF.

V gene TRBV28 combines with J gene TRBJ2-7; D is unresolved. The ends were cut back, 9 bases at V and 4 bases at J, with 10 bases in the middle. This CDR3 has 11 residues. CDR1 and CDR2 from the germline V gene are MDHEN and SYDVKM. The CDR3 DNA follows: TGTGCCAGTCTGGGATTTTACGAGCAGTACTTC. This gives the protein CASLGFYEQYF.

This sequence joins TRBV27 and TRBJ1-1; the match to TRBD1 covers 7 bases. V gave up 3 bases and J gave up 0 bases; unmatched junction bases: 4. The CDR3 totals 15 residues. From germline, CDR1 is MNHEY and CDR2 SMNVEV (reference sequence). The CDR3 coding sequence is TGTGCCAGCAGTTTTGGGACAGTCATGAACACTGAAGCTTTCTTT. Translating gives CASSFGTVMNTEAFF.

The rearrangement joins TRBV12-3 or TRBV12-4 to TRBJ1-4; D uncertain. The germline V and J ends were trimmed by 6 bases and 5 bases, with 4 bases remaining between them. The CDR3 consists of 11 residues. CDR3 in amino acids: CASSANEKLFF. For the CDR3, the DNA is TGTGCCAGCAGCGCGAATGAAAAACTGTTTTTT.

This chain joins TRBV5-5 and TRBJ2-5; D is unresolved. The ends were cut back, 0 bases at V and 1 base at J, with 7 bases in the middle. This CDR3 has 14 amino acids. Germline CDR1 SGHKS, CDR2 YYEKEE (reference sequence). This chain's CDR3 is CASSLVGPQETQYF. Written as DNA, the CDR3 is TGTGCCAGCAGCTTGGTAGGGCCCCAAGAGACCCAGTACTTC.

The chain recombines TRBV6-5 with TRBJ2-2, with D perhaps TRBD2 (6 bases). Germline lookup yields CDR1 MNHEY and CDR2 SVGAGI. V was pared by 8 bases and J by 3 bases, with 16 bases between. CDR3 length equals 15 residues. The CDR3 loop reads CASVRDFTHTGELFF. The CDR3, as DNA: TGTGCCAGCGTCCGGGACTTCACTCACACCGGGGAGCTGTTTTTT.

The chain links TRBV27 to TRBJ1-2, with D hard to call. Germline CDR1 is MNHEY and CDR2 is SMNVEV (reference sequence). The V and J ends lost 6 bases and 1 base respectively, with 9 bases between them. This CDR3 contains 13 residues. The CDR3 nucleotides are TGTGCCAGCAGGCAGGCTAATAACTATGGCTACACCTTC. Translated, it gives CASRQANNYGYTF.

V usage is TRBV30 and J usage is TRBJ2-7; TRBD2 matches 10 bases. The V gene end was trimmed by 0 bases and the J gene end by 0 bases; junction bases not matched to a gene: 8. Looked up from germline, CDR1 is GTSNPN and CDR2 is SVGIG (reference sequence). The CDR3 runs to 17 residues. The DNA for the CDR3 is TGTGCCTGGAGTGTAACTAGGACTAGCGGATACTCCTACGAGCAGTACTTC. It specifies CAWSVTRTSGYSYEQYF.

The chain employs TRBV9 and TRBJ2-2; no clear D gene. The CDR3 is 13 amino acids. Trimming removed 7 bases from V and 0 bases from J, with 7 bases in between. Germline CDR1 SGDLS, CDR2 YYNGEE. CDR3 region: CASATPNTGELFF. As DNA, the CDR3 is TGTGCCAGCGCCACACCGAACACCGGGGAGCTGTTTTTT.

V usage is TRBV2 and J usage is TRBJ2-1; 13 bases are a match to TRBD2. The CDR3 has 14 residues. V dropped 6 bases and J dropped 8; count of bases not matched to a gene: 4. The germline gives CDR1 SNHLY, CDR2 FYNNEI. CDR3 region: CASRGLAGIDEQFF. In nucleotides, the CDR3 is TGTGCCAGCAGGGGACTAGCGGGAATAGATGAGCAGTTCTTC.

The CDR3 coding sequence is TGTGCCAGCAGCCTTCGACACAACTACGAGCAGTACTTC. It translates to CASSLRHNYEQYF. The V and J genes are TRBV11-3 and TRBJ2-7; D unclear. CDR3 size: 13 residues. The germline CDR1 and CDR2 sequences are SGHNT and YENEEA. The V end was cut by 5 bases, the J end by 3 bases, with 11 bases between.